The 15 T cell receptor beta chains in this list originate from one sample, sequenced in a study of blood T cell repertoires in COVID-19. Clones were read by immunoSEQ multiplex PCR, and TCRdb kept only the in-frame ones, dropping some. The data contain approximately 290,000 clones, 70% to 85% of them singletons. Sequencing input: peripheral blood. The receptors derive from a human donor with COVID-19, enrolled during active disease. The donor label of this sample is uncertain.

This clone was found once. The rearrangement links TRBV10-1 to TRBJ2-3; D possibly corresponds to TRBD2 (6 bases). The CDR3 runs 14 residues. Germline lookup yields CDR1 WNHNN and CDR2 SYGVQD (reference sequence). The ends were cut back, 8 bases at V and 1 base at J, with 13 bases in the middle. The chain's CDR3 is CASSQGGGTDTQYF. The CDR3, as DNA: TGCGCCAGCTCCCAAGGAGGGGGCACAGATACGCAGTATTTT.

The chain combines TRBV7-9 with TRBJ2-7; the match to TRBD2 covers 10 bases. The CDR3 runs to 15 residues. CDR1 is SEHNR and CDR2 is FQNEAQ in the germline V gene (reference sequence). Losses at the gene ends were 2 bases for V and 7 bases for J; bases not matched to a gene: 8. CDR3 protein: CASSLYLAGAEEQYF. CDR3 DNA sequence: TGTGCCAGCAGCTTATATCTAGCGGGAGCGGAGGAGCAGTACTTC.

The CDR3 here is CASSTGPGEGGKLFF. The CDR3 DNA sequence: TGCGCCAGCAGCACGGGCCCCGGGGAGGGCGGAAAACTGTTTTTT. The chain combines TRBV5-1 with TRBJ1-4; D is undetermined. The CDR3 totals 15 residues. V shed 4 bases and J shed 10 bases, with 20 bases lying between them. CDR1 and CDR2 from the germline V gene are SGHRS and YFSETQ.

The CDR3 bases are TGTGCCACCACCCTCGACAGGTCGGGGGGCTACACCTTC. Translated, it gives CATTLDRSGGYTF. The V call is TRBV6-6, the J call TRBJ1-2, with TRBD1 as a possible D gene (6 bases). The CDR3 contains 13 residues. CDR1 and CDR2 (germline): MNHNY, SVGAGI (reference sequence). Trimming removed 10 bases from V and 8 bases from J, with 20 bases in between.

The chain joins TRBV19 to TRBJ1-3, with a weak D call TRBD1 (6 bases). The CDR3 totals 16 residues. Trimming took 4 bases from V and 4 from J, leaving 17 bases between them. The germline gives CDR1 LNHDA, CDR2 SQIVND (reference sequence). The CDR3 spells CASSTRQEARGNTIYF. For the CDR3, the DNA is TGTGCCAGTAGTACCCGACAGGAGGCTCGGGGAAACACCATATATTTT.

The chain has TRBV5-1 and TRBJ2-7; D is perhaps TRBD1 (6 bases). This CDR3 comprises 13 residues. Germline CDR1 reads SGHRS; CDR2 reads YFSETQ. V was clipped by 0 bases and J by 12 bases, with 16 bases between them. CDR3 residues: CASSLDPSGALYF. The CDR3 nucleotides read TGCGCCAGCAGCTTGGATCCCTCAGGGGCGTTGTACTTC.

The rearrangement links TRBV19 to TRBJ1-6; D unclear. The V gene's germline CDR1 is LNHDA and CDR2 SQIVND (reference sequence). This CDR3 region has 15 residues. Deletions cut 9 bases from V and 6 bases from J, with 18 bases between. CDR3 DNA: TGTGCCAGCAAGGGTAGCGGGATCAGTAATTCACCCCTCCACTTT. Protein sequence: CASKGSGISNSPLHF.

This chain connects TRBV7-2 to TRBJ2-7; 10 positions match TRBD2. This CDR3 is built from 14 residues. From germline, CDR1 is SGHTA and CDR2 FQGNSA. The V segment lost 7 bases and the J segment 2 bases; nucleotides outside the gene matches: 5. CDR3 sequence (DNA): TGTGCCAGCAAACTTACTAGCGGGACCTACGAGCAGTACTTC. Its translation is CASKLTSGTYEQYF.

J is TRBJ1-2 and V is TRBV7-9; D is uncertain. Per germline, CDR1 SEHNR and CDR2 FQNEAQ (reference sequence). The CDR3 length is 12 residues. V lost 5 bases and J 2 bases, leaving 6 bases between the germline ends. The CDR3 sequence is CASSGGNYGYTF. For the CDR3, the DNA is TGTGCCAGCAGCGGAGGGAACTATGGCTACACCTTC.

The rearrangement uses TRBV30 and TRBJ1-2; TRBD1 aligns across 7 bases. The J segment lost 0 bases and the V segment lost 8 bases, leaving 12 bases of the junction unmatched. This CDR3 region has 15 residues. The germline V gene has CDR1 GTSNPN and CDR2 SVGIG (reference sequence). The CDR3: CALGTGATTNYGYTF. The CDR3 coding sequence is TGTGCCCTAGGAACAGGGGCTACTACTAACTATGGCTACACCTTC.

The CDR3 loop reads CASGTGLGHYEQFF. CDR3 DNA sequence: TGTGCCAGCGGAACGGGACTAGGCCATTATGAGCAGTTCTTC. The V call is TRBV6-5, the J call TRBJ2-1; 8 nucleotides line up with TRBD2. V gave up 8 bases and J gave up 8 bases; unmatched junction bases: 11. The germline V gene encodes CDR1 MNHEY and CDR2 SVGAGI. There are 14 residues in the CDR3.

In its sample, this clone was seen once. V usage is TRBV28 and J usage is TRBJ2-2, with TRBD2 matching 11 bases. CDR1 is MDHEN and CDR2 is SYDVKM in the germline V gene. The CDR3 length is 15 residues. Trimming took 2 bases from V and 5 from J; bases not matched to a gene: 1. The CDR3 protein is CASSLRLAGTGELFF. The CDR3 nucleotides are TGTGCCAGCAGTTTAAGACTAGCGGGAACCGGGGAGCTGTTTTTT.

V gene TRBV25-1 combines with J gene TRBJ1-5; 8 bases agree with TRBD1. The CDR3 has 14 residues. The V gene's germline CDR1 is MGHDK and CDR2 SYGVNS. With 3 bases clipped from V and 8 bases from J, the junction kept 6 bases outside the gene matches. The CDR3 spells CASSDPTGEKPQHF. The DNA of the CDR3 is TGTGCCAGCAGTGACCCGACAGGGGAAAAGCCCCAGCATTTT.

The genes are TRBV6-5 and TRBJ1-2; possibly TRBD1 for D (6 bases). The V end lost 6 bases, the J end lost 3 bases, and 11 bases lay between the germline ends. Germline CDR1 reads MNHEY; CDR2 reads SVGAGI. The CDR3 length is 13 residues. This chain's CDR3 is CASRDSPYYGYTF. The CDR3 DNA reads TGTGCCAGCAGGGACAGTCCCTACTATGGCTACACCTTC.

CDR3 sequence: CASSLGRGAGNTIYF. CDR3 coding DNA: TGCGCCAGCAGCTTGGGCAGGGGAGCCGGAAACACCATATATTTT. The chain has TRBV5-1 and TRBJ1-3; D possibly corresponds to TRBD1 (6 bases). The ends were cut back, 0 bases at V and 4 bases at J, with 11 bases in the middle. Germline V CDR1 and CDR2: SGHRS, YFSETQ. This CDR3 region has 15 residues.